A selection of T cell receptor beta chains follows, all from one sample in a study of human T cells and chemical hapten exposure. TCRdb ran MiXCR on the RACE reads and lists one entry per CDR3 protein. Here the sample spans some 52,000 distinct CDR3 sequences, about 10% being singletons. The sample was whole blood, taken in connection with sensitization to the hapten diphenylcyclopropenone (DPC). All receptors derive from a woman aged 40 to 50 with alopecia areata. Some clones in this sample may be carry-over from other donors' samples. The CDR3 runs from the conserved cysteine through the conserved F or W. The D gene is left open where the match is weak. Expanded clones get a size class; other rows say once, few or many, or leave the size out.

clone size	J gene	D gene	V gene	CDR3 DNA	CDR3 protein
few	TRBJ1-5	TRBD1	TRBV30	TGTGCCTGGTCGGGACAGCACAATCAGCCCCAGCATTTT	CAWSGQHNQPQHF
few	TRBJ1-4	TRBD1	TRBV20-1	TGCAGTGCTAGCTTCGGGACAGGGGACGAAAAACTGTTTTTT	CSASFGTGDEKLFF
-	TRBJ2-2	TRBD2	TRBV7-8	TGTGCCAGCAGGCACTGGACTAGCGGGCCGAACACCGGGGAGCTGTTTTTT	CASRHWTSGPNTGELFF
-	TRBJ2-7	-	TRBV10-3	TGTGCCTTCAGCTCCATCTCCTACGAGCAGTACTTC	CAFSSISYEQYF
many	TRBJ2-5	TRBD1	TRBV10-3	TGTGCCATCAGTGAGTCGGACAGGGGAGAGACCCAGTACTTC	CAISESDRGETQYF
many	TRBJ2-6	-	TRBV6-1	TGTGCCAGCAAACGCTCTGGGGCCAACGTCCTGACTTTC	CASKRSGANVLTF
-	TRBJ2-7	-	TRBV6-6	TGTGCCAGCAGTCCCTGGGCCTACGAGCAGTACTTC	CASSPWAYEQYF
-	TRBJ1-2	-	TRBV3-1	TGTGCCAGCAGCCAAGATGGGCAGTATGGCTACACCTTC	CASSQDGQYGYTF
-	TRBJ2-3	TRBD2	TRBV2	TGTGCCAGCAGGAGCCCGGGACTAATCACAGATACGCAGTATTTT	CASRSPGLITDTQYF
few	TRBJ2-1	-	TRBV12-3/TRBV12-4	TGTGCCAGCAAACAACGCGCAGGTTCCTACAATGAGCAGTTCTTC	CASKQRAGSYNEQFF